This entry describes one TCR beta chain. Its target is not known. Other DNA sequences of this sample code for an identical CDR3. This entry comes from a study of shared clonotypes between healthy human individuals. Study information: There were three CD4 naive, three CD4 memory, two CD8 naive and one CD8 memory plates per donor.

In the original analysis: As immunoSEQ supplied junction-only sequences (without quality scores), filtering differed. Produced via immunoSEQ multiplex PCR; TCRdb's table is partial and in-frame only. For V, J and clone size, that table is used; D and trimming come from the DNA. The sample shows some 2.1 million clones, roughly 95% of them seen only once. General observations from the study: Naive subsets typically showed greater estimated richness than memory subsets.

Naivety among CD8 cells was defined by CD45RO negativity and positive CCR7 selection, thereby excluding terminally differentiated effector memory CD45RA+ cells. The healthy adult donors were HIV-negative and reported no recent acute infections or vaccinations. Germline CDR1 reads SGDLS; CDR2 reads YYNGEE. This CDR3 has 14 amino acids. V lost 0 bases to trimming and J lost 3 bases, with 9 bases between them. Sequences were obtained from naive CD8+ T cells sorted from blood. The rearrangement uses TRBV9 and TRBJ2-5, with D possibly matching TRBD2 (5 bases). This TCR was recovered from a man younger than 30 in good health. CDR3 bases: TGTGCCAGCAGCGTAGGAAGCGGAGAAGAGACCCAGTACTTC. Amino acids: CASSVGSGEETQYF.